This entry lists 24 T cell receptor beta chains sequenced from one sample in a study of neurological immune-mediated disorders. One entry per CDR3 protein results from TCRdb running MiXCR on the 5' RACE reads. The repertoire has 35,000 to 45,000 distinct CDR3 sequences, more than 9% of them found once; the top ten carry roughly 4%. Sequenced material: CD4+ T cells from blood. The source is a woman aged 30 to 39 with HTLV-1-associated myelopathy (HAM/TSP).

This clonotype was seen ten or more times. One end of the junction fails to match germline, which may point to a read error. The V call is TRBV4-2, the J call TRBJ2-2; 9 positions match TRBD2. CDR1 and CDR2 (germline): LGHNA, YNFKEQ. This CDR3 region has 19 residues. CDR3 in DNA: TGTGCCAGCAGCAAAGAGGGGGCCATAGCGGGAGTAGCGACCGGGGAGCTGTTTTTT. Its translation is CASSKEGAIAGVATGELFF.

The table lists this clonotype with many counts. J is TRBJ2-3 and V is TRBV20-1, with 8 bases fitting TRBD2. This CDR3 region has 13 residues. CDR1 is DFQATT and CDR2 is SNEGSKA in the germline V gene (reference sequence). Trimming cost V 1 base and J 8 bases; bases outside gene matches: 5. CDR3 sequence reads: CSARAGGESTQYF. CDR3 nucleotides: TGCAGTGCTAGAGCGGGGGGGGAAAGTACGCAGTATTTT.

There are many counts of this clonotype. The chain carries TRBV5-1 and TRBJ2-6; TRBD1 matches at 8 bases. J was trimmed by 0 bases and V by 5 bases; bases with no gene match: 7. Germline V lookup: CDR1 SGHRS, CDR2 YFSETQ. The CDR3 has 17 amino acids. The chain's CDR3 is CASSTGQVHSGANVLTF. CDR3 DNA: TGCGCCAGCAGTACGGGACAGGTACACTCTGGGGCCAACGTCCTGACTTTC.

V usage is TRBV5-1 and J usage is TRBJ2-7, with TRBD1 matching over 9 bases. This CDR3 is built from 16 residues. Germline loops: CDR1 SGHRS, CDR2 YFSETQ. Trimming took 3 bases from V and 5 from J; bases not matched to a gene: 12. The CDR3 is CASSSNPGTGTNEQYF. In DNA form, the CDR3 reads TGCGCCAGCAGCTCCAACCCCGGGACAGGGACAAACGAGCAGTACTTC. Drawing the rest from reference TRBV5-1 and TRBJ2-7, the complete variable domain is KAGVTQTPRYLIKTRGQQVTLSCSPISGHRSVSWYQQTPGQGLQFLFEYFSETQRNKGNFPGRFSGRQFSNSRSEMNVSTLELGDSALYLCASSSNPGTGTNEQYFGPGTRLTVT.

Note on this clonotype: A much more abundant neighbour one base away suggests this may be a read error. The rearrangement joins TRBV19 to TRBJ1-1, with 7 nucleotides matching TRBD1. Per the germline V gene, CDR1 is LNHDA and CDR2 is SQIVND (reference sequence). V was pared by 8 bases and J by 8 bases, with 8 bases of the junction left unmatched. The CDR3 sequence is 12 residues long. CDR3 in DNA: TGTGCCAGTGGTACAACAGGGGCCGAAGCTTTCTTT. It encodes CASGTTGAEAFF.

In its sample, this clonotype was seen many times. CDR3 sequence: CASSIFDGYTF. CDR3 sequence (DNA): TGTGCCAGCAGCATCTTTGACGGCTACACCTTC. J is TRBJ1-2 and V is TRBV7-9, with D uncertain. CDR3 length equals 11 residues. Trimming took 5 bases from V and 8 from J, leaving 9 bases between them. Germline CDR1 SEHNR, CDR2 FQNEAQ (reference sequence).

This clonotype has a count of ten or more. This chain's CDR3 is CASSRNPGGEKLFF. For the CDR3, the DNA is TGTGCCAGCAGCCGAAACCCAGGGGGTGAAAAACTGTTTTTT. The rearrangement joins TRBV6-5 to TRBJ1-4; 7 nucleotides match TRBD1. The germline CDR1 and CDR2 sequences are MNHEY and SVGAGI. CDR3 size: 14 residues. Trimming cost V 6 bases and J 7 bases; bases outside gene matches: 8.

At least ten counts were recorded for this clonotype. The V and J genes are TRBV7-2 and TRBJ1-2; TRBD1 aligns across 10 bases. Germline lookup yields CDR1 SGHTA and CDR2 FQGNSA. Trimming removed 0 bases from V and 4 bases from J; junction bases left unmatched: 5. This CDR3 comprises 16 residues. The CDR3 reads CASSLALDRGIYGYTF. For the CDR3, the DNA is TGTGCCAGCAGCTTAGCTTTGGACAGGGGGATCTATGGCTACACCTTC.

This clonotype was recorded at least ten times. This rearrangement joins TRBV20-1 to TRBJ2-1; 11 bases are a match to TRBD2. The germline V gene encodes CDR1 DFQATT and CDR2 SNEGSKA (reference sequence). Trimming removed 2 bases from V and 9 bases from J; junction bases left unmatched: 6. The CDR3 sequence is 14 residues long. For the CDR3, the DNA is TGCAGTGCTAGAATAGCGGGGGGGTTTTCTGAGCAGTTCTTC. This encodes CSARIAGGFSEQFF.

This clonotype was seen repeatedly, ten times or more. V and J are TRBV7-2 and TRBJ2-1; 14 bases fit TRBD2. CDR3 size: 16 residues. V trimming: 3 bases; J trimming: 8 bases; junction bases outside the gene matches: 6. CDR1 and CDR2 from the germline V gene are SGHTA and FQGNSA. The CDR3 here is CASSFGLAGGYDEQFF. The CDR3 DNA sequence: TGTGCCAGCAGCTTTGGACTAGCGGGGGGATACGATGAGCAGTTCTTC.

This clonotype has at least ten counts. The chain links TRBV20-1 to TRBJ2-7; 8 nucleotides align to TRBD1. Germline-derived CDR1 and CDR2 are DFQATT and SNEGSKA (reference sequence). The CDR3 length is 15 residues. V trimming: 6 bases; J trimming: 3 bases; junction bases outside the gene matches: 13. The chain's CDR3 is CSALLGATGVYEQYF. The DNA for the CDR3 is TGCAGTGCCCTCCTCGGGGCGACAGGGGTCTACGAGCAGTACTTC.

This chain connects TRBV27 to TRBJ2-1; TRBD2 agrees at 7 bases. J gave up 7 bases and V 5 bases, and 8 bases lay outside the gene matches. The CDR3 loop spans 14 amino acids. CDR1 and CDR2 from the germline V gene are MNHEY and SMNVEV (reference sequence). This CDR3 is CASSGEVGGNEQFF. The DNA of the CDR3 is TGTGCCAGCAGTGGGGAGGTCGGGGGGAATGAGCAGTTCTTC.

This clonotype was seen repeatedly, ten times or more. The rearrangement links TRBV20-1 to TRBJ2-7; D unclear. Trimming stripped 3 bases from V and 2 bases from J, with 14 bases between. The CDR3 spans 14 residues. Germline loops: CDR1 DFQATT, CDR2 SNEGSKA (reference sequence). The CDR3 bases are TGCAGTGCTAGGGATGGAACAGTTCCCTACGAGCAGTACTTC. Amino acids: CSARDGTVPYEQYF.

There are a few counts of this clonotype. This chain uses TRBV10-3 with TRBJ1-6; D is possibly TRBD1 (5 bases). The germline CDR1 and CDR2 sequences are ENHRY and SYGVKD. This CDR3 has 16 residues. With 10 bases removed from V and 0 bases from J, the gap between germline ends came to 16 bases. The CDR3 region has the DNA TGTGCCACCAGGGTGAGGCAGAGCTCCTATAATTCACCCCTCCACTTT. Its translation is CATRVRQSSYNSPLHF.

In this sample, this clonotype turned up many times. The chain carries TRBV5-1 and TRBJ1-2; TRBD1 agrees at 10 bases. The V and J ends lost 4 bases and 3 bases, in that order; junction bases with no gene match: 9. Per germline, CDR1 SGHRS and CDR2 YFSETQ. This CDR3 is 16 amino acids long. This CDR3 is CASSPRTGGRDYGYTF. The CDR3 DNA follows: TGCGCCAGCAGCCCGAGGACAGGGGGGAGAGACTATGGCTACACCTTC.

The CDR3 loop reads CSVANTADYGYTF. In nucleotides, the CDR3 is TGCAGCGTAGCTAATACGGCGGACTATGGCTACACCTTC. The rearrangement uses TRBV29-1 and TRBJ1-2; D gene uncertain. Germline V gene data show CDR1 as SQVTM and CDR2 as ANQGSEA. The CDR3 contains 13 residues. V lost 6 bases and J lost 3, with 14 bases in between.

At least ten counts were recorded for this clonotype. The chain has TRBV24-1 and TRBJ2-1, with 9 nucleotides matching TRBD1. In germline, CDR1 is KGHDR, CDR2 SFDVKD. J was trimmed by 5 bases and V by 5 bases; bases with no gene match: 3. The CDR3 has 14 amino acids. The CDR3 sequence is CATSAGQGDNEQFF. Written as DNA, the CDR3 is TGTGCCACCAGTGCGGGACAGGGAGACAATGAGCAGTTCTTC.

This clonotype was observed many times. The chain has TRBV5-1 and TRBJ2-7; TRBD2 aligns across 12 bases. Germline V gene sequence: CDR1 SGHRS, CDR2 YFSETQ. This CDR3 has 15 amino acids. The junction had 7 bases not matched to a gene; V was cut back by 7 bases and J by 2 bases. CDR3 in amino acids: CASHMTSGGTYEQYF. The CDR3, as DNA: TGCGCCAGCCATATGACTAGCGGGGGAACCTACGAGCAGTACTTC.

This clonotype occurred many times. The CDR3: CASSLDVHRGAQFF. Written as DNA, the CDR3 is TGTGCCAGCAGCTTAGACGTCCATCGAGGGGCGCAGTTCTTC. V is TRBV7-9 and J is TRBJ2-1; D is perhaps TRBD1 or TRBD2 (5 bases each). This CDR3 comprises 14 residues. Trimming removed 1 base from V and 12 bases from J, with 16 bases in between. Germline V gene data show CDR1 as SEHNR and CDR2 as FQNEAQ (reference sequence).

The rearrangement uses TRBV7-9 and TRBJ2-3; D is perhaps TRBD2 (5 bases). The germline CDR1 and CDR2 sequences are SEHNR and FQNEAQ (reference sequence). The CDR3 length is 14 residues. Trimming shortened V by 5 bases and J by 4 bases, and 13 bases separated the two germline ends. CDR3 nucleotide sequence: TGTGCCAGCAGCCTCGACACTAGGGCAGATACGCAGTATTTT. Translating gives CASSLDTRADTQYF.

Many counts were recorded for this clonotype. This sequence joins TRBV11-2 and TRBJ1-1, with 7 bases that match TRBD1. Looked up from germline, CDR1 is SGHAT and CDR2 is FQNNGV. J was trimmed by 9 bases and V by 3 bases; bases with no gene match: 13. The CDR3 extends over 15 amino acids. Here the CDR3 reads CASSFVRQGGRKAFF. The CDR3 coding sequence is TGTGCCAGCAGCTTCGTTCGACAGGGAGGGAGAAAAGCTTTCTTT.

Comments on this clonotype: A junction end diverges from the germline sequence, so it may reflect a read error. The DNA of the CDR3 is TGTGTCATCAGTAAGGGGTCAGGAATGAACACTGAAGCTTTCTTT. It translates to CVISKGSGMNTEAFF. V usage is TRBV10-3 and J usage is TRBJ1-1; D is perhaps TRBD1 (5 bases). The CDR3 spans 15 residues. The germline gives CDR1 ENHRY, CDR2 SYGVKD.

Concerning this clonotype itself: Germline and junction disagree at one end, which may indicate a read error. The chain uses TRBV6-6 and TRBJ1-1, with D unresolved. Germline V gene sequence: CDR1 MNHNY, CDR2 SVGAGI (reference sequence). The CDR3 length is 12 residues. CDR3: CASSPDSPEAFF. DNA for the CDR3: TGTGCCAGCTCCCCTGATTCCCCTGAAGCTTTTTTT.

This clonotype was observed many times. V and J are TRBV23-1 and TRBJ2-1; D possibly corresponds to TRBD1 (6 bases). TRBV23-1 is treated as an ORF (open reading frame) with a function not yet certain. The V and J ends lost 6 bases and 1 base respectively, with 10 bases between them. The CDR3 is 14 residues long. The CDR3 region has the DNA TGCGCCAGCAGCAGAGGACAGTCCTACAATGAGCAGTTCTTC. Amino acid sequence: CASSRGQSYNEQFF.